A selection of T cell receptor beta chains follows, all from one sample in a study of blood T cell repertoires in COVID-19. Sequencing used immunoSEQ multiplex PCR; TCRdb keeps in-frame clones, though not all of them. This sample carries some 180,000 clones, 75% to 85% of them seen once, and the ten largest clones take approximately 11%. Sequenced material: peripheral blood. Source of these receptors: a woman aged 40 to 50 with COVID-19, enrolled during active disease. Both conserved end residues are part of each CDR3. The D gene is left open where the match is weak. Size tells how often a clone was seen (once, few, many) or the class of an expanded clone, and some rows leave it out.

V	J	size	D	CDR3	DNA
TRBV12-3/TRBV12-4	TRBJ1-2	.	TRBD1	CASTQGINYGYTF	TGTGCCAGCACACAGGGGATTAACTATGGCTACACCTTC
TRBV30	TRBJ2-5	once	TRBD2	CAWSVLAGGETQYF	TGTGCCTGGAGTGTACTAGCGGGAGGAGAGACCCAGTACTTC
TRBV4-1	TRBJ2-2	.	.	CASSQDQVAARSGELFF	TGCGCCAGCAGCCAAGATCAAGTAGCAGCTCGGAGCGGGGAGCTGTTTTTT
TRBV6-5	TRBJ2-2	few	TRBD1	CASKGQDNTGELFF	TGTGCCAGCAAGGGACAGGATAACACCGGGGAGCTGTTTTTT
TRBV29-1	TRBJ2-5	.	TRBD2	CSVEDRLAGGGVATQYF	TGCAGCGTTGAAGATCGTCTAGCGGGAGGGGGGGTTGCGACCCAGTACTTC
TRBV7-9	TRBJ1-2	.	TRBD1	CASSLGGQPFGYTF	TGTGCCAGCAGCTTAGGGGGACAGCCATTTGGCTACACCTTC
TRBV11-2	TRBJ2-3	once	.	CASSLGGTSTDTQYF	TGTGCCAGCAGCTTAGGCGGGACTAGCACAGATACGCAGTATTTT
TRBV3-1/TRBV3-2	TRBJ2-7	.	TRBD2	CASSQATSGYYEQYF	TGTGCCAGCAGCCAAGCGACTAGCGGATACTACGAGCAGTACTTC
TRBV7-8	TRBJ1-5	.	.	CASSPLGGEPQHF	TGTGCCAGCAGCCCCCTAGGAGGCGAGCCCCAGCATTTT
TRBV28	TRBJ2-1	.	.	CASSSTETGQFF	TGTGCCAGCAGTTCAACAGAAACGGGACAGTTCTTC